This T cell receptor (beta chain) was identified in a study of T cells in Graves' hyperthyroidism and ophthalmopathy. Looked up from germline, CDR1 is MDHEN and CDR2 is SYDVKM. CDR3 length: 14 amino acids. V was trimmed by 6 bases and J by 3 bases, leaving 11 bases between them. The study, taken as a whole, reports: Patients with ophthalmopathy were separated from those with stable hyperthyroidism by a 13 V-J model.

Amplified TCR beta CDR3 regions derived from RNA transcripts. Primed by the HTBI set, a first-round RT-PCR was run on the TCR CDR3. TCRdb ran MiXCR on the multiplex PCR reads and lists one entry per CDR3 protein. The data contain under 350,000 distinct CDR3 sequences, 25% to 30% of them singletons. From 10 ml of fresh peripheral blood, PBMCs were isolated. On this clonotype itself: Its antigen is unidentified.

The V and J genes are TRBV28 and TRBJ2-2, with a weak D call TRBD1 (6 bases). Sequences were obtained from blood. The source is a middle-aged man with Graves' hyperthyroidism that later progressed to Graves' ophthalmopathy. The CDR3 coding sequence is TGTGCCAGCAGGGACAGTTGGGACACCGGGGAGCTGTTTTTT. Protein: CASRDSWDTGELFF. Full variable domain (remainder filled in from reference TRBV28 and TRBJ2-2): DVKVTQSSRYLVKRTGEKVFLECVQDMDHENMFWYRQDPGLGLRLIYFSYDVKMKEKGDIPEGYSVSREKKERFSLILESASTNQTSMYLCASRDSWDTGELFFGEGSRLTVL.